The 32 T cell receptor beta chains below were found in one sample sequenced in a study of radiotherapy plus CTLA-4 blockade in lung cancer. The data were produced by immunoSEQ multiplex PCR, yet TCRdb's version contains in-frame clones alone and is incomplete. The data show tens of thousands of clones, approximately 80% seen once. Specimen: peripheral blood, collected from a patient treated with radiotherapy plus ipilimumab. The receptors derive from a human donor with non-small cell lung cancer who had stable disease on radiotherapy plus ipilimumab.

This clone showed up just a few times. The rearrangement links TRBV11-2 to TRBJ2-7; D possibly corresponds to TRBD1 (6 bases). Germline CDR1 is SGHAT and CDR2 is FQNNGV. Trimming stripped 4 bases from V and 3 bases from J, with 16 bases between. This CDR3 region has 15 residues. The CDR3 reads CASSSWDTWNYEQYF. The CDR3 DNA is TGTGCCAGCAGCTCCTGGGACACGTGGAACTACGAGCAGTACTTC.

The rearrangement joins TRBV7-9 to TRBJ1-1; D gene uncertain. The CDR3 extends over 13 amino acids. The V end was cut by 4 bases, the J end by 1 base, with 7 bases between. Looked up from germline, CDR1 is SEHNR and CDR2 is FQNEAQ (reference sequence). Here the CDR3 DNA reads TGTGCCAGCAGCTCCCCCACGAACACTGAAGCTTTCTTT. This translates into CASSSPTNTEAFF. Full variable domain (rest looked up from reference TRBV7-9 and TRBJ1-1): DTGVSQNPRHKITKRGQNVTFRCDPISEHNRLYWYRQTLGQGPEFLTYFQNEAQLEKSRLLSDRFSAERPKGSFSTLEIQRTEQGDSAMYLCASSSPTNTEAFFGQGTRLTVV.

The rearrangement uses TRBV15 and TRBJ1-1; no reliable D call. CDR1 is LNHNV, CDR2 YYDKDF, per germline (reference sequence). CDR3 length: 13 residues. Trimming shortened V by 1 base and J by 5 bases, and 8 bases separated the two germline ends. CDR3 residues: CATSRATLTEAFF. The CDR3 nucleotides are TGTGCCACCAGCAGAGCGACATTAACTGAAGCTTTCTTT.

The V gene is TRBV5-5, the J gene TRBJ1-1, with D perhaps matching TRBD1 (6 bases). Deletions cut 4 bases from V and 4 bases from J, with 14 bases between. The length of the CDR3 is 14 residues. Germline assignment: CDR1 SGHKS and CDR2 YYEKEE (reference sequence). CDR3 protein: CASSIQGMGTEAFF. The CDR3 nucleotides read TGTGCCAGCAGCATACAGGGAATGGGCACTGAAGCTTTCTTT.

This sequence joins TRBV5-6 and TRBJ2-7, with D possibly being TRBD1 or TRBD2 (6 bases each). The CDR3 contains 14 residues. CDR1 is SGHDT and CDR2 is YYEEEE in the germline V gene. Trimming pared 0 bases from V and 6 bases from J, leaving 13 bases between. DNA of the CDR3: TGTGCCAGCAGCTTGGTCGTCGGAGGGGGCGAGCAGTACTTC. Its translation is CASSLVVGGGEQYF.

This clone was counted once. The chain links TRBV4-1 to TRBJ2-5; possibly TRBD1 or TRBD2 for D (5 bases each). V lost 3 bases to trimming and J lost 2 bases, with 10 bases between them. CDR1 and CDR2 from the germline V gene are MGHRA and YSYEKL. The CDR3 consists of 14 residues. CDR3 nucleotide sequence: TGCGCCAGCAGCCATAGAGAGGGGCAAGAGACCCAGTACTTC. Translating gives CASSHREGQETQYF.

The rearrangement joins TRBV18 to TRBJ2-3, with 9 bases aligning to TRBD1. CDR1 KGHSH and CDR2 LQKENI come from the germline V gene. This CDR3 region has 16 residues. V shed 2 bases, J shed 2 bases, and the junction held 5 bases outside the gene matches. The CDR3 nucleotides are TGTGCCAGCTCACCAGGGACAGGGCGGGCCACAGATACGCAGTATTTT. Its protein is CASSPGTGRATDTQYF.

V gene TRBV11-2 combines with J gene TRBJ2-7; D call uncertain. CDR1 and CDR2 (germline): SGHAT, FQNNGV. The ends were cut back, 1 base at V and 10 bases at J, with 8 bases in the middle. The CDR3 contains 11 residues. The CDR3 sequence: CASSLGPLQYV. CDR3 coding DNA: TGTGCCAGCAGCTTAGGCCCCTTACAGTACGTC.

The chain is built from TRBV7-2 and TRBJ2-1, with D hard to call. The length of the CDR3 is 11 residues. V lost 4 bases and J lost 14, with 12 bases in between. CDR1 SGHTA and CDR2 FQGNSA come from the germline V gene. CDR3 amino acids: CASSSDQRKFF. CDR3 nucleotides: TGTGCCAGCAGCTCCGACCAGAGGAAGTTCTTC.

This sequence joins TRBV6-6 and TRBJ2-1; D gene uncertain. The CDR3 is 14 amino acids. With 5 bases removed from V and 3 bases from J, the gap between germline ends came to 11 bases. Germline CDR1 and CDR2: MNHNY and SVGAGI (reference sequence). CDR3 sequence: CASSTQDGYNEQFF. CDR3 nucleotide sequence: TGTGCCAGCAGTACCCAGGACGGCTACAATGAGCAGTTCTTC.

A single count supports this clone. The chain is built from TRBV30 and TRBJ1-1; maybe TRBD1 (5 bases). Germline-derived CDR1 and CDR2 are GTSNPN and SVGIG (reference sequence). The CDR3 length is 14 residues. CDR3 region: CAQVGPGPNTEAFF. CDR3 DNA: TGTGCTCAAGTGGGGCCGGGACCGAACACTGAAGCTTTCTTT.

This CDR3 is CATSRDGGNEKLFF. The CDR3, as DNA: TGTGCCACCAGCAGAGACGGCGGGAATGAAAAACTGTTTTTT. This rearrangement joins TRBV15 to TRBJ1-4; D not certain. Germline V gene sequence: CDR1 LNHNV, CDR2 YYDKDF (reference sequence). CDR3 length: 14 residues. The germline V and J ends were trimmed by 0 bases and 5 bases, with 7 bases remaining between them. Looking up the rest from reference TRBV15 and TRBJ1-4 gives the full variable domain: DAMVIQNPRYQVTQFGKPVTLSCSQTLNHNVMYWYQQKSSQAPKLLFHYYDKDFNNEADTPDNFQSRRPNTSFCFLDIRSPGLGDTAMYLCATSRDGGNEKLFFGSGTQLSVL.

V is TRBV18 and J is TRBJ1-2; 10 bases fit TRBD1. CDR1 and CDR2 from the germline V gene are KGHSH and LQKENI. The CDR3 is 15 residues long. V was clipped by 3 bases and J by 3 bases; unmatched bases: 4. The CDR3 sequence: CASSPGQGKDYGYTF. The CDR3 DNA reads TGTGCCAGCTCACCGGGACAGGGGAAGGACTATGGCTACACCTTC.

The chain couples TRBV27 to TRBJ1-2; D call uncertain. Trimming cost V 4 bases and J 4 bases, with 13 bases left between them. CDR1 is MNHEY, CDR2 SMNVEV, per germline (reference sequence). The CDR3 covers 14 residues. In DNA, the CDR3 is TGTGCCAGCAGTTCGACCAGTAGAAGCTATGGCTACACCTTC. Protein sequence: CASSSTSRSYGYTF.

The V gene is TRBV4-1, the J gene TRBJ1-2; maybe TRBD1 (6 bases). The length of the CDR3 is 13 residues. The V gene's germline CDR1 is MGHRA and CDR2 YSYEKL. The V and J ends lost 0 bases and 8 bases respectively, with 10 bases between them. The CDR3 DNA reads as TGCGCCAGCAGCCAAGAAACAGGGTGGGGCTACACCTTC. As protein: CASSQETGWGYTF.

The chain carries TRBV2 and TRBJ1-2, with TRBD1 matching 8 bases. V lost 10 bases to trimming and J lost 5 bases; unmatched junction nucleotides: 9. The CDR3 is 13 amino acids. Germline CDR1 SNHLY, CDR2 FYNNEI. For the CDR3, the DNA is TGTGCCACTCATCAGGGGGCTGTTTATGGCTACACCTTC. It codes for CATHQGAVYGYTF.

V and J are TRBV7-6 and TRBJ2-2, with D hard to call. V dropped 5 bases and J dropped 7 bases, with 8 bases sitting between them. The V gene's germline CDR1 is SGHVS and CDR2 FNYEAQ. The CDR3 runs 12 residues. CDR3 sequence: CASSLKNGELFF. CDR3 bases: TGTGCCAGCAGCCTTAAAAACGGGGAGCTGTTTTTT.

For this clone: One end of the junction varies from germline; a read error may be responsible. The chain links TRBV7-3 to TRBJ2-6; 10 nucleotides align to TRBD1. The CDR3 has 17 residues. Germline V gives CDR1 SGHTA, CDR2 FQGTGA. The CDR3 DNA reads TGTGCCAGCAGCTTAACGGGACAGGGGACCGGGGCCAACGTCCCGACTTTC. The encoded protein is CASSLTGQGTGANVPTF.

The genes are TRBV7-2 and TRBJ2-1; D is unresolved. Trimming took 5 bases from V and 7 from J, leaving 18 bases between them. The CDR3 contains 15 residues. Germline CDR1 reads SGHTA; CDR2 reads FQGNSA. CDR3 protein: CASSPAWGRSNEQFF. The DNA for the CDR3 is TGTGCCAGCAGCCCAGCCTGGGGTCGGAGTAATGAGCAGTTCTTC.

V and J are TRBV7-2 and TRBJ2-3, with D possibly TRBD1 on 6 matching bases. V was clipped by 1 base and J by 2 bases, with 13 bases between them. Germline V gene lookup returns CDR1 SGHTA and CDR2 FQGNSA. The CDR3 extends over 16 amino acids. CDR3 residues: CASSLVGTSFTDTQYF. DNA for the CDR3: TGTGCCAGCAGCTTAGTAGGGACAAGCTTCACAGATACGCAGTATTTT.

The V call is TRBV10-2, the J call TRBJ2-1; D possibly corresponds to TRBD2 (5 bases). Per the germline V gene, CDR1 is WSHSY and CDR2 is SAAADI. V gave up 9 bases and J gave up 1 base, with 10 bases separating them. The CDR3 covers 13 residues. CDR3 bases: TGCGCCAGTGCGAGGGCGTCCTACAATGAGCAGTTCTTC. Translating gives CASARASYNEQFF.

CDR3 bases: TGTGCCAGCTCACCACGAGGGGGCGAGGTCACTGAAGCTTTCTTT. Translating it yields CASSPRGGEVTEAFF. The J gene is TRBJ1-1, the V gene TRBV18, with 7 bases identical to TRBD1. The CDR3 sequence is 15 residues long. Trimming at V came to 1 base and at J to 4 bases, leaving 6 bases not matched to a gene. Germline CDR1 is KGHSH and CDR2 is LQKENI. Complete variable domain (other parts from reference TRBV18 and TRBJ1-1): NAGVMQNPRHLVRRRGQEARLRCSPMKGHSHVYWYRQLPEEGLKFMVYLQKENIIDESGMPKERFSAEFPKEGPSILRIQQVVRGDSAAYFCASSPRGGEVTEAFFGQGTRLTVV.

The chain joins TRBV6-1 to TRBJ1-5; D unclear. Germline assignment: CDR1 MNHNS and CDR2 SASEGT. The CDR3 covers 16 residues. With 1 base removed from V and 6 bases from J, the gap between germline ends came to 16 bases. The CDR3 region has the DNA TGTGCCAGCAGTGAAGTGATCGGCAGGCCCAGTCAGCCCCAGCATTTT. It encodes CASSEVIGRPSQPQHF.

As for this clone: The same CDR3 arises from other DNA sequences in this sample as well. The chain employs TRBV5-1 and TRBJ2-2; perhaps TRBD2 as D (6 bases). Trimming left V 4 bases short and J 4 bases short, with 11 bases between. The CDR3 runs 14 residues. Germline V gene data show CDR1 as SGHRS and CDR2 as YFSETQ. CDR3 bases: TGCGCCAGCAGCGGAGGGTCCCTCACCGGGGAGCTGTTTTTT. Translating gives CASSGGSLTGELFF.

The V call is TRBV21-1, the J call TRBJ1-6. TRBV21-1 is described as a pseudogene. The CDR3 is 12 amino acids. The CDR3 nucleotides are TGTGCCAGCAGCAGCCTGAATTCACCCCTCCACTTT. Protein sequence: CASSSLNSPLHF.

The V gene is TRBV9, the J gene TRBJ2-2; no firm D call. Trimming left V 3 bases short and J 4 bases short, with 16 bases between. The CDR3 contains 16 residues. The V gene's germline CDR1 is SGDLS and CDR2 YYNGEE. CDR3 nucleotide sequence: TGTGCCAGCAGCGCTAATACCCCCGACCGCACCGGGGAGCTGTTTTTT. Amino acid sequence: CASSANTPDRTGELFF. Variable domain in full (rest from reference TRBV9 and TRBJ2-2): DSGVTQTPKHLITATGQRVTLRCSPRSGDLSVYWYQQSLDQGLQFLIQYYNGEERAKGNILERFSAQQFPDLHSELNLSSLELGDSALYFCASSANTPDRTGELFFGEGSRLTVL.

V usage is TRBV18 and J usage is TRBJ1-5; perhaps TRBD1 as D (6 bases). Trimming cost V 3 bases and J 4 bases, with 19 bases left between them. The length of the CDR3 is 17 residues. Germline lookup yields CDR1 KGHSH and CDR2 LQKENI. DNA of the CDR3: TGTGCCAGCTCACCCGAGCAAGGGCGAGGGGGGAATCAGCCCCAGCATTTT. It specifies CASSPEQGRGGNQPQHF.

The chain has TRBV9 and TRBJ2-7; D is uncertain. This CDR3 is 14 amino acids long. CDR1 and CDR2 (germline): SGDLS, YYNGEE. The V and J ends lost 3 bases and 1 base respectively, with 11 bases between them. CDR3 sequence reads: CASSARTESYEQYF. Written as DNA, the CDR3 is TGTGCCAGCAGCGCCCGGACGGAGTCCTACGAGCAGTACTTC.

The chain uses TRBV29-1 and TRBJ1-1; 10 positions match TRBD1. The J segment lost 3 bases and the V segment lost 6 bases, leaving 25 bases of the junction unmatched. This CDR3 has 20 amino acids. The germline V gene encodes CDR1 SQVTM and CDR2 ANQGSEA. CDR3 DNA: TGCAGCGTGGTCAGACAGGGGGCGCGGAGCGTCCTAACCAGGGACACTGAAGCTTTCTTT. Its protein is CSVVRQGARSVLTRDTEAFF.

The chain uses TRBV28 and TRBJ1-4; unclear D gene. In germline, CDR1 is MDHEN, CDR2 SYDVKM. The germline V and J ends were trimmed by 4 bases and 6 bases, with 12 bases remaining between them. The CDR3 has 14 amino acids. CDR3 DNA sequence: TGTGCCAGCAGTTCTCGGCGGATAGATGAAAAACTGTTTTTT. This encodes CASSSRRIDEKLFF.

This chain joins TRBV7-3 and TRBJ1-6; 9 bases align to TRBD1. Germline CDR1 reads SGHTA; CDR2 reads FQGTGA. V lost 5 bases to trimming and J lost 10 bases; unmatched junction nucleotides: 9. The CDR3 loop spans 15 amino acids. CDR3 DNA: TGTGCCAGCAGCCTGACAGGGGGATTTTGGTCACCCCTCCACTTT. Encoded protein: CASSLTGGFWSPLHF.

The rearrangement uses TRBV7-9 and TRBJ2-3; 7 bases are a match to TRBD2. Unmatched junction bases numbered 9, after V lost 4 bases and J lost 2 bases. Per germline, CDR1 SEHNR and CDR2 FQNEAQ (reference sequence). The CDR3 totals 16 residues. The CDR3, as DNA: TGTGCCAGCAGCTCGATCCTAGCGGAGATCACAGATACGCAGTATTTT. It specifies CASSSILAEITDTQYF.